The entry that follows covers one TCR beta chain sequence. Its specificity is not known. This CDR3 spans 14 amino acids. V was pared by 3 bases and J by 5 bases, with 14 bases between. Germline V lookup: CDR1 SGHTA, CDR2 FQGTGA. The sample is drawn from a study of post-analysis software for immune sequencing data. Study observations and caveats: Comparison of patients with controls showed 4 to 6 TRBV segments more frequent in patients, TRBV5-6, TRBV5-1 and TRBV20-1 among them. Strong co-clustering by F measure linked samples that shared a preparation batch.

TCR beta cDNA libraries included unique molecular identifiers. From roughly 1 to 10 million T cells, 500,000 or so cDNA molecules were obtained. MiXCR, applied by TCRdb to the PCR reads, yields one record per CDR3 protein. This table holds approximately 630,000 distinct CDR3 sequences, around 60% found once. What was sequenced was blood. The clonotype originates from a girl aged 2-15 years with multiple sclerosis. The gene calls are TRBV7-3 and TRBJ2-7; maybe TRBD1 (6 bases). The CDR3 region is CASSFFGGAHEQYF. In DNA, the CDR3 is TGTGCCAGCAGCTTCTTTGGGGGCGCCCACGAGCAGTACTTC.